A single sample is the source of the 25 T cell receptor beta chains below, sequenced in a study of blood T cells in healthy people across ages. A sample-barcoded 5' primer and a J-beta primer mix were used in a second PCR of about 6 to 11 cycles. TCRdb re-derived calls from the 5' RACE reads in MiXCR, one entry per CDR3 protein. The sample has fewer than 2,000,000 distinct CDR3 sequences; roughly two fifths are singletons. The sample was blood. The receptors were sampled from a human donor in good health.

The J gene is TRBJ2-5, the V gene TRBV5-1; possibly TRBD2 for D (5 bases). This CDR3 contains 16 residues. Germline assignment: CDR1 SGHRS and CDR2 YFSETQ. Trimming removed 6 bases from V and 1 base from J, with 19 bases in between. CDR3: CASTPWLSGSQETQYF. The CDR3 region has the DNA TGCGCCAGCACCCCCTGGCTGTCGGGGTCCCAAGAGACCCAGTACTTC. The whole variable domain, filled in from reference TRBV5-1 and TRBJ2-5, reads KAGVTQTPRYLIKTRGQQVTLSCSPISGHRSVSWYQQTPGQGLQFLFEYFSETQRNKGNFPGRFSGRQFSNSRSEMNVSTLELGDSALYLCASTPWLSGSQETQYFGPGTRLLVL.

This clonotype was recorded a few times. This chain joins TRBV20-1 and TRBJ2-4; a weak D match, TRBD2 (5 bases). V lost 0 bases to trimming and J lost 3 bases, with 18 bases between them. Germline V gene lookup returns CDR1 DFQATT and CDR2 SNEGSKA (reference sequence). CDR3 length: 17 residues. Written as DNA, the CDR3 is TGCAGTGCTAGAGAGAGATACCGGGGATCGGTCAAAAACATTCAGTACTTC. Amino acids: CSARERYRGSVKNIQYF.

The chain recombines TRBV24-1 with TRBJ2-1; 7 nucleotides align to TRBD1. The V gene end was trimmed by 7 bases and the J gene end by 7 bases; junction bases not matched to a gene: 6. There are 13 residues in the CDR3. Germline CDR1 reads KGHDR; CDR2 reads SFDVKD. Written as DNA, the CDR3 is TGTGCCACCAGAGTCGCAGGGGGTAATGAGCAGTTCTTC. Translated, it gives CATRVAGGNEQFF.

The rearrangement links TRBV12-3 or TRBV12-4 to TRBJ2-1, with 9 bases lining up with TRBD2. This CDR3 is 15 amino acids long. With 6 bases clipped from V and 6 bases from J, the junction kept 9 bases outside the gene matches. The CDR3 loop is CASRPSSGAANEQFF. CDR3 coding DNA: TGTGCCAGCAGACCCTCTAGCGGGGCGGCCAATGAGCAGTTCTTC.

This clonotype came up many times. The gene calls are TRBV20-1 and TRBJ2-1; D gene unclear. The CDR3 has 12 residues. V was cut by 1 base and J by 10 bases, with 11 bases left in between. The germline gives CDR1 DFQATT, CDR2 SNEGSKA (reference sequence). The CDR3 spells CSARVSRQEQFF. CDR3 bases: TGCAGTGCTAGAGTCAGTCGTCAGGAGCAGTTCTTC.

The chain has TRBV28 and TRBJ2-4; 11 nucleotides match TRBD2. The DNA end lines up better with TRBJ2-5; the J call may be wrong. CDR3 length: 16 residues. In germline, CDR1 is MDHEN, CDR2 SYDVKM. The CDR3 sequence is CASSLYLAGGGETQYF. Written as DNA, the CDR3 is TGTGCCAGCAGTTTATATCTAGCGGGGGGCGGGGAGACCCAGTACTTC.

The genes are TRBV29-1 and TRBJ2-3; TRBD1 matches at 9 bases. Germline V gene sequence: CDR1 SQVTM, CDR2 ANQGSEA. This CDR3 is 13 amino acids long. V was pared by 5 bases and J by 5 bases, with 5 bases of the junction left unmatched. CDR3 DNA sequence: TGCAGCGTTCGGACAGGGGATAGAGATACGCAGTATTTT. It yields the protein CSVRTGDRDTQYF.

The J gene is TRBJ1-2, the V gene TRBV9; D is unclear. Germline CDR1 reads SGDLS; CDR2 reads YYNGEE. There are 14 residues in the CDR3. V lost 4 bases to trimming and J lost 1 base, with 11 bases between them. CDR3 loop: CASSPCGDNYGYTF. The CDR3 DNA sequence: TGTGCCAGCAGCCCCTGCGGAGATAACTATGGCTACACCTTC.

This clonotype was seen a handful of times. The rearrangement joins TRBV28 to TRBJ1-5, with a weak D call TRBD1 (5 bases). With 2 bases removed from V and 10 bases from J, the gap between germline ends came to 18 bases. This CDR3 contains 15 residues. The V gene's germline CDR1 is MDHEN and CDR2 SYDVKM. CDR3 DNA: TGTGCCAGCAGTTTAGACAGTTGGGTGAGCGTACCCCAGCATTTT. Translated, it gives CASSLDSWVSVPQHF. Using reference TRBV28 and TRBJ1-5 for the parts outside the CDR3, the full variable domain is DVKVTQSSRYLVKRTGEKVFLECVQDMDHENMFWYRQDPGLGLRLIYFSYDVKMKEKGDIPEGYSVSREKKERFSLILESASTNQTSMYLCASSLDSWVSVPQHFGDGTRLSIL.

The V gene is TRBV4-3, the J gene TRBJ2-1; D possibly matches TRBD1 or TRBD2 (5 bases each). With 3 bases removed from V and 2 bases from J, the gap between germline ends came to 11 bases. This CDR3 comprises 15 residues. Per germline, CDR1 LGHNA and CDR2 YSLEER. The CDR3 is CASSHRDPPYNEQFF. CDR3 bases: TGCGCCAGCAGCCACAGGGACCCCCCCTACAATGAGCAGTTCTTC.

The J gene is TRBJ2-1, the V gene TRBV6-2 or TRBV6-3; unclear D gene. The V and J ends lost 8 bases and 6 bases respectively, with 11 bases between them. Germline loops: CDR1 MNHEY, CDR2 SVGEGT. This CDR3 spans 12 amino acids. The DNA of the CDR3 is TGTGCCAGCCGCACCTTCATCAATGAGCAGTTCTTC. Protein sequence: CASRTFINEQFF.

This clonotype was detected a few times. The chain links TRBV20-1 to TRBJ2-4, with D unresolved. This CDR3 is 16 amino acids long. Germline loops: CDR1 DFQATT, CDR2 SNEGSKA (reference sequence). Trimming removed 0 bases at V and 0 bases at J, with 12 bases between. The CDR3 here is CSAREVADLAKNIQYF. CDR3 in DNA: TGCAGTGCTAGAGAGGTGGCAGACCTAGCCAAAAACATTCAGTACTTC.

This chain joins TRBV20-1 and TRBJ2-1, with 7 bases lining up with TRBD2. The CDR3 has 15 residues. Germline V gene data show CDR1 as DFQATT and CDR2 as SNEGSKA (reference sequence). CDR3 in amino acids: CSTRSAGDSYNEQFF. The CDR3 DNA reads TGCAGCACTAGATCGGCGGGGGATTCTTACAATGAGCAGTTCTTC.

The chain links TRBV5-6 to TRBJ2-5; D is unclear. Germline V CDR1 and CDR2: SGHDT, YYEEEE. V was cut by 0 bases and J by 4 bases, with 10 bases left in between. The CDR3 totals 14 residues. CDR3 protein: CASSLVTWGETQYF. The CDR3 coding sequence is TGTGCCAGCAGCTTGGTAACGTGGGGAGAGACCCAGTACTTC.

The chain carries TRBV9 and TRBJ2-3, with 12 bases matching TRBD2. Germline CDR1 is SGDLS and CDR2 is YYNGEE. V gave up 6 bases and J gave up 6 bases; unmatched junction bases: 14. This CDR3 contains 17 residues. The CDR3 region has the DNA TGTGCCAGCACCCAATCCCCGGGACTAGCGGGCCGCGATACGCAGTATTTT. Its protein is CASTQSPGLAGRDTQYF. Drawing the rest from reference TRBV9 and TRBJ2-3, the complete variable domain is DSGVTQTPKHLITATGQRVTLRCSPRSGDLSVYWYQQSLDQGLQFLIQYYNGEERAKGNILERFSAQQFPDLHSELNLSSLELGDSALYFCASTQSPGLAGRDTQYFGPGTRLTVL.

This chain links TRBV20-1 with TRBJ2-3, with D unresolved. V gave up 0 bases and J gave up 5 bases, with 15 bases separating them. This CDR3 is 15 amino acids long. The V gene's germline CDR1 is DFQATT and CDR2 SNEGSKA (reference sequence). CDR3 protein: CSARDLVGIEDTQYF. CDR3 coding DNA: TGCAGTGCTAGAGATCTTGTAGGGATCGAAGATACGCAGTATTTT.

Regarding this clonotype: Being one base from a much bigger clone, this may be a read error. The V gene is TRBV6-6, the J gene TRBJ2-6; 7 bases are shared with TRBD1. Germline trimming cut 7 bases from V and 2 bases from J; bases unmatched to any gene: 8. Germline CDR1 MNHNY, CDR2 SVGAGI (reference sequence). CDR3 size: 16 residues. This chain's CDR3 is CASTHTGDPGANVLTF. The CDR3 DNA sequence: TGTGCCAGCACCCACACAGGGGACCCTGGGGCCAACGTCCTGACTTTC.

This clonotype was counted at least ten times. The chain uses TRBV4-2 and TRBJ1-1, with D perhaps matching TRBD1 (6 bases). This CDR3 is built from 14 residues. Germline CDR1 reads LGHNA; CDR2 reads YNFKEQ. V was cut by 1 base and J by 0 bases, with 6 bases left in between. The chain's CDR3 is CASSQGQVNTEAFF. The CDR3 nucleotides read TGTGCCAGCAGCCAAGGACAGGTGAACACTGAAGCTTTCTTT.

The J gene is TRBJ2-3, the V gene TRBV28; D may be TRBD1 (5 bases). The germline V gene encodes CDR1 MDHEN and CDR2 SYDVKM. Trimming stripped 5 bases from V and 12 bases from J, with 18 bases between. The CDR3 loop spans 13 amino acids. The DNA for the CDR3 is TGTGCCAGCAGTCCACGGACACGAGCATTACAGTATTTT. Encoded protein: CASSPRTRALQYF.

This clonotype was counted only a few times. The chain is built from TRBV12-5 and TRBJ2-1; D not resolved. The V gene lost 3 bases and the J gene lost 2 bases, with 14 bases spanning the gap. Germline loops: CDR1 LGHNT, CDR2 FRNRAP. The CDR3 has 16 amino acids. This CDR3 is CASGLIDGWTYNEQFF. The DNA of the CDR3 is TGTGCTAGTGGTTTAATTGATGGGTGGACCTACAATGAGCAGTTCTTC.

The chain combines TRBV9 with TRBJ1-2; D might be TRBD1 (6 bases). V gave up 4 bases and J gave up 8 bases, with 15 bases separating them. The CDR3 runs to 13 residues. Germline CDR1 reads SGDLS; CDR2 reads YYNGEE. The CDR3 loop reads CASSHGGAEGYTF. CDR3 in DNA: TGTGCCAGCAGCCATGGGGGGGCGGAAGGCTACACCTTC.

This chain links TRBV12-3 or TRBV12-4 with TRBJ2-1; TRBD2 might be the D (6 bases). Trimming shortened V by 6 bases and J by 5 bases, and 14 bases separated the two germline ends. CDR3 length: 14 amino acids. The DNA of the CDR3 is TGTGCCAGCAGCCCCATCGGGGGAAACAATGAGCAGTTCTTC. This codes for CASSPIGGNNEQFF.

This chain links TRBV10-3 with TRBJ1-2; tentative D call: TRBD1 (5 bases). From germline, CDR1 is ENHRY and CDR2 SYGVKD. The CDR3 is 13 amino acids. V was cut by 7 bases and J by 4 bases, with 13 bases left in between. The DNA for the CDR3 is TGTGCCATCAAAGGGGACCCCCCCTATGGCTACACCTTC. Protein product: CAIKGDPPYGYTF.

The V gene is TRBV3-1, the J gene TRBJ1-1; TRBD1 agrees at 9 bases. In germline, CDR1 is LGHDT, CDR2 YNNKEL (reference sequence). Germline trimming cut 4 bases from V and 0 bases from J; bases unmatched to any gene: 9. The CDR3 consists of 17 residues. The CDR3: CASSRRDREALNTEAFF. The CDR3 DNA reads TGTGCCAGCAGCCGACGGGACAGGGAGGCCCTGAACACTGAAGCTTTCTTT.

The genes are TRBV6-2 or TRBV6-3 and TRBJ2-4, with D possibly TRBD2 on 5 matching bases. The CDR3 runs to 16 residues. CDR1 MNHEY and CDR2 SVGEGT come from the germline V gene. The V and J ends lost 6 bases and 0 bases respectively, with 15 bases between them. The CDR3 here is CASSDPGDLAKNIQYF. CDR3 DNA sequence: TGTGCCAGCAGCGACCCCGGGGATCTAGCCAAAAACATTCAGTACTTC.